A single sample is the source of the 13 T cell receptor beta chains below, sequenced in a study of CXCR3-negative and CXCR3-positive naive CD8 T cells. Findings and caveats of the study: The study found more hydrophobic TRB CDR3s in CXCR3-positive naive cells than in CXCR3-negative naive cells.

The libraries of TRB cDNA were constructed through 5' RACE using UMI labels. With the 5' RACE reads reprocessed, TCRdb shows one record per CDR3 protein and no DNA. The sample features 150,000 to 170,000 distinct CDR3 sequences, with nearly 0.5% in its top ten. No antigen is known for these receptors. Sequenced: naive CXCR3+ CD8+ T cells from blood. Specified subset: CD45RO-CCR7+CD27+CD95- naive CD8+ T cells expressing CXCR3 (TNR3+). The receptors derive from a human donor in good health. Some clones in this sample may be carry-over from other donors' samples.

The V gene is TRBV4-1, the J gene TRBJ2-3; TCRdb picks TRBD2, but there is no DNA to check that call. Germline CDR1 and CDR2: MGHRA and YSYEKL. The CDR3 loop spans 15 amino acids. CDR3 region: CASSPIAGVTDTQYF.

V is TRBV7-7 and J is TRBJ1-5; the D call of TRBD1 rests on TCRdb alone, since no DNA is present to check it. CDR3 length: 15 residues. Germline values: CDR1 SSHAT, CDR2 FNYEAQ (reference sequence). Here the CDR3 reads CASSHPQRSNQPQHF.

The V gene is TRBV29-1, the J gene TRBJ1-2. The CDR3 runs 13 residues. Germline-derived CDR1 and CDR2 are SQVTM and ANQGSEA. The CDR3 spells CSVEDRPADGYTF.

The gene calls are TRBV5-5 and TRBJ2-3; TCRdb proposes TRBD2, but this gene call is untestable without DNA. Germline V gives CDR1 SGHKS, CDR2 YYEKEE (reference sequence). The CDR3 runs 13 residues. The CDR3 reads CASSSVLPRTQYF.

The CDR3 protein is CASSYSEYEQYF. V usage is TRBV6-6 and J usage is TRBJ2-7. CDR3 length: 12 residues. Germline loops: CDR1 MNHNY, CDR2 SVGAGI (reference sequence).

J is TRBJ1-5 and V is TRBV5-1. CDR1 is SGHRS, CDR2 YFSETQ, per germline. This CDR3 has 15 residues. CDR3: CASSPTGYSNQPQHF.

The chain employs TRBV28 and TRBJ2-1; the TCRdb D gene call, TRBD2, has no DNA to confirm it. This CDR3 has 16 residues. Germline V gene lookup returns CDR1 MDHEN and CDR2 SYDVKM. The CDR3 sequence: CASSPITSGPYNEQFF.

The V call is TRBV12-3 or TRBV12-4, the J call TRBJ1-5. This CDR3 has 12 amino acids. CDR3 protein: CASTGSNQPQHF.

The chain combines TRBV28 with TRBJ2-1. CDR1 is MDHEN, CDR2 SYDVKM, per germline. CDR3 size: 14 residues. The CDR3 loop is CASKERSSYNKQFF.

The V and J genes are TRBV7-3 and TRBJ2-1; TCRdb picks TRBD1, but there is no DNA to check that call. CDR1 and CDR2 from the germline V gene are SGHTA and FQGTGA. This CDR3 comprises 14 residues. The chain's CDR3 is CASSSQGLPGEQFF.

V gene TRBV12-3 or TRBV12-4 combines with J gene TRBJ2-3; TCRdb's assignment of TRBD2 cannot be checked, as there is no DNA. The CDR3 spans 16 residues. This CDR3 reads CASSFPGLAVTDTQYF.

The gene calls are TRBV7-8 and TRBJ2-1. Germline V gene data show CDR1 as SGHVS and CDR2 as FQNEAQ. The CDR3 totals 11 residues. CDR3 residues: CASSFHNEQFF.

The rearrangement joins TRBV29-1 to TRBJ2-1. Germline values: CDR1 SQVTM, CDR2 ANQGSEA. This CDR3 comprises 15 residues. The CDR3 region is CSVEDLTSAYNEQFF.